These 3 T cell receptor beta chains were sequenced from one sample in a study of blood T cell repertoires in COVID-19. The protocol was immunoSEQ multiplex PCR, while the TCRdb copy is restricted to in-frame clones and leaves out a portion. The repertoire holds about 98,000 clones, with more than 85% as singletons. Sequencing was done on a sample of peripheral blood. These receptors all stem from a man aged 50 or older with active or convalescent COVID-19.

This sequence joins TRBV5-1 and TRBJ2-7, with 12 bases lining up with TRBD2. Germline lookup yields CDR1 SGHRS and CDR2 YFSETQ. Trimming cost V 0 bases and J 7 bases; bases outside gene matches: 2. This CDR3 spans 14 amino acids. CDR3 nucleotides: TGCGCCAGCAGCTTGGGAACTAGCGGGGGGGAGCAGTACGTC. Translating it yields CASSLGTSGGEQYV.

The chain recombines TRBV12-3 or TRBV12-4 with TRBJ2-2; unclear D gene. V lost 5 bases to trimming and J lost 5 bases, with 6 bases between them. The CDR3 is 12 amino acids. The CDR3 is CASSRLTGELFF. The CDR3, as DNA: TGTGCCAGCAGTCGACTTACCGGGGAGCTGTTTTTT.

The chain combines TRBV5-1 with TRBJ2-1; D may be TRBD1 (6 bases). Germline CDR1 is SGHRS and CDR2 is YFSETQ. This CDR3 is built from 14 residues. V lost 4 bases, J lost 7 bases, and 15 bases lay in between. CDR3 amino acids: CASSPPFTGNEQFF. In nucleotides, the CDR3 is TGCGCCAGCAGCCCGCCGTTTACAGGGAATGAGCAGTTCTTC.